Each of the 15 T cell receptor beta chains below was sequenced from the same sample in a study of T cell responses to AZD1222 COVID-19 vaccine. Some clones are missing from TCRdb's copy, which holds only in-frame ones; the method was immunoSEQ multiplex PCR. The sample lists 110,000 to 150,000 clones; 85% to 95% were seen once. The source material was peripheral blood, sampled on day 0 of MenACWY control vaccination. Receptors were obtained from an adult in good health.

This chain links TRBV6-5 with TRBJ1-3; possibly TRBD1 for D (5 bases). Trimming removed 9 bases at V and 4 bases at J, with 19 bases between. This CDR3 has 15 residues. The V gene's germline CDR1 is MNHEY and CDR2 SVGAGI. CDR3 in DNA: TGTGCCAGTAGCCTGCGGGACGACTCAGGAAACACCATATATTTT. Translation: CASSLRDDSGNTIYF.

The chain has TRBV7-3 and TRBJ1-6; D might be TRBD1 (5 bases). There are 15 residues in the CDR3. V lost 8 bases to trimming and J lost 1 base, with 12 bases between them. Germline V lookup: CDR1 SGHTA, CDR2 FQGTGA. CDR3 nucleotides: TGTGCCAGCTCCACCGGGGCTTCCTATAATTCACCCCTCCACTTT. This sequence encodes CASSTGASYNSPLHF. The full variable domain, rest sourced from reference TRBV7-3 and TRBJ1-6, is GAGVSQTPSNKVTEKGKYVELRCDPISGHTALYWYRQSLGQGPEFLIYFQGTGAADDSGLPNDRFFAVRPEGSVSTLKIQRTERGDSAVYLCASSTGASYNSPLHFGNGTRLTVT.

V usage is TRBV5-1 and J usage is TRBJ1-1; TRBD1 is a possible D gene (6 bases). Germline V gene data show CDR1 as SGHRS and CDR2 as YFSETQ. The CDR3 sequence is 14 residues long. With 6 bases removed from V and 3 bases from J, the gap between germline ends came to 15 bases. This CDR3 reads CASTPGGGDTEAFF. DNA for the CDR3: TGCGCCAGCACCCCGGGAGGGGGAGACACTGAAGCTTTCTTT.

The chain carries TRBV6-2 or TRBV6-3 and TRBJ2-2; possibly TRBD1 for D (6 bases). Germline assignment: CDR1 MNHEY and CDR2 SVGEGT. Trimming took off 6 bases at V and 1 base at J, with 18 bases between the two ends. This CDR3 has 17 amino acids. The CDR3 sequence: CASSPTPGQRNTGELFF. The CDR3 DNA reads as TGTGCCAGCAGCCCTACACCCGGACAGAGGAACACCGGGGAGCTGTTTTTT.

The chain links TRBV6-5 to TRBJ1-3; D call uncertain. V was pared by 2 bases and J by 1 base, with 9 bases between. The CDR3 spans 15 residues. From germline, CDR1 is MNHEY and CDR2 SVGAGI. CDR3 DNA sequence: TGTGCCAGCAGTTACAGATTTGGTTCTGGAAACACCATATATTTT. Its protein product is CASSYRFGSGNTIYF.

The rearrangement links TRBV2 to TRBJ1-4; D gene ambiguous. Trimming removed 6 bases at V and 6 bases at J, with 8 bases between. There are 12 residues in the CDR3. Looked up from germline, CDR1 is SNHLY and CDR2 is FYNNEI. Here the CDR3 DNA reads TGTGCCAGCAGGGCCAGCCATGAAAAACTGTTTTTT. Encoded protein: CASRASHEKLFF.

The CDR3 bases are TGTGCCATCAGGGAGGCAGGATACTCATATGGCTACACCTTC. It translates to CAIREAGYSYGYTF. This chain connects TRBV10-3 to TRBJ1-2; no firm D call. V gave up 6 bases and J gave up 5 bases, with 16 bases separating them. The CDR3 is made up of 14 amino acids. Germline CDR1 reads ENHRY; CDR2 reads SYGVKD.

V usage is TRBV11-1 and J usage is TRBJ2-3, with TRBD1 matching 7 bases. V was pared by 7 bases and J by 0 bases, with 4 bases of the junction left unmatched. The CDR3 covers 14 residues. The germline V gene encodes CDR1 SGHAT and CDR2 FQDESV (reference sequence). The CDR3 is CASTSGQSTDTQYF. The CDR3 bases are TGTGCCAGCACCTCGGGACAGAGCACAGATACGCAGTATTTT.

This clone was recorded once. This sequence joins TRBV7-9 and TRBJ1-1; D not certain. This CDR3 is 15 amino acids long. The ends were cut back, 6 bases at V and 7 bases at J, with 21 bases in the middle. Per germline, CDR1 SEHNR and CDR2 FQNEAQ (reference sequence). CDR3 residues: CASSSALRENYEAFF. The CDR3 coding sequence is TGTGCCAGCAGTTCAGCCCTCCGGGAGAACTATGAAGCTTTCTTT.

The chain joins TRBV5-6 to TRBJ1-2, with a tentative D call TRBD1 (5 bases). This CDR3 contains 16 residues. Germline values: CDR1 SGHDT, CDR2 YYEEEE. Trimming took 1 base from V and 3 from J, leaving 16 bases between them. The CDR3 DNA reads TGTGCCAGCAGCTTGTATGTCCAGGGCTTGCACTATGGCTACACCTTC. This gives the protein CASSLYVQGLHYGYTF.

The genes are TRBV30 and TRBJ1-3; D is unresolved. V was trimmed by 0 bases and J by 3 bases, leaving 9 bases between them. The CDR3 contains 14 residues. The germline CDR1 and CDR2 sequences are GTSNPN and SVGIG (reference sequence). CDR3 sequence: CAWSVRADGNTIYF. CDR3 coding DNA: TGTGCCTGGAGTGTACGGGCCGATGGAAACACCATATATTTT.

This rearrangement joins TRBV9 to TRBJ2-3; possibly TRBD1 or TRBD2 for D (5 bases each). Between the trimmed V and J ends, which lost 4 bases and 2 bases, there was a span of 14 bases. This CDR3 region has 15 residues. Germline values: CDR1 SGDLS, CDR2 YYNGEE. CDR3 nucleotide sequence: TGTGCCAGCAGCCAAGAACCGGGGACCACAGATACGCAGTATTTT. Its translation: CASSQEPGTTDTQYF.

The sample holds one count of this clone. The chain uses TRBV2 and TRBJ2-5; 8 bases line up with TRBD1. Germline lookup yields CDR1 SNHLY and CDR2 FYNNEI. The CDR3 has 16 amino acids. V dropped 7 bases and J dropped 2; count of bases not matched to a gene: 12. The CDR3 nucleotides read TGTGCCAGCACGAGTATCGGGACAGGTACTCAAGAGACCCAGTACTTC. This sequence encodes CASTSIGTGTQETQYF.

This rearrangement joins TRBV2 to TRBJ2-2; 7 nucleotides match TRBD2. With V trimmed by 7 bases and J by 3 bases, 8 bases remained unmatched. This CDR3 contains 15 residues. Germline V lookup: CDR1 SNHLY, CDR2 FYNNEI. CDR3 DNA sequence: TGTGCCAGCAAGAGGGCTAGCGGTTACACCGGGGAGCTGTTTTTT. Protein sequence: CASKRASGYTGELFF.

The rearrangement links TRBV13 to TRBJ2-7; D is possibly TRBD1 (6 bases). CDR1 is PRHDT, CDR2 FYEKMQ, per germline (reference sequence). Between the trimmed V and J ends, which lost 4 bases and 5 bases, there was a span of 18 bases. This CDR3 region has 15 residues. The CDR3 region has the DNA TGTGCCAGCAGCTCCTCCGGGACAAACTGGGACGAGCAGTACTTC. It yields the protein CASSSSGTNWDEQYF.